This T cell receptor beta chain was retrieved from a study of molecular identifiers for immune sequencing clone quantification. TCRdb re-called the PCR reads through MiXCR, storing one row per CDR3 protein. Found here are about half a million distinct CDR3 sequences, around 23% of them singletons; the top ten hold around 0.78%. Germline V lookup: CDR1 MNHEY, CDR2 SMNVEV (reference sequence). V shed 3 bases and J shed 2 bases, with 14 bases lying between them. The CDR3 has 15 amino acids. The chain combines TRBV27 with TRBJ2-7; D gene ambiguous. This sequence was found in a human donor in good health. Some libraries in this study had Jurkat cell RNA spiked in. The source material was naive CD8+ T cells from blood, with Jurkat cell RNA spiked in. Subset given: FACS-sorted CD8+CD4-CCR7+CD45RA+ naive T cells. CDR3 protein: CASSFSIGPAYEQYF. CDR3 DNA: TGTGCCAGCAGTTTTTCCATTGGACCCGCCTACGAGCAGTACTTC.